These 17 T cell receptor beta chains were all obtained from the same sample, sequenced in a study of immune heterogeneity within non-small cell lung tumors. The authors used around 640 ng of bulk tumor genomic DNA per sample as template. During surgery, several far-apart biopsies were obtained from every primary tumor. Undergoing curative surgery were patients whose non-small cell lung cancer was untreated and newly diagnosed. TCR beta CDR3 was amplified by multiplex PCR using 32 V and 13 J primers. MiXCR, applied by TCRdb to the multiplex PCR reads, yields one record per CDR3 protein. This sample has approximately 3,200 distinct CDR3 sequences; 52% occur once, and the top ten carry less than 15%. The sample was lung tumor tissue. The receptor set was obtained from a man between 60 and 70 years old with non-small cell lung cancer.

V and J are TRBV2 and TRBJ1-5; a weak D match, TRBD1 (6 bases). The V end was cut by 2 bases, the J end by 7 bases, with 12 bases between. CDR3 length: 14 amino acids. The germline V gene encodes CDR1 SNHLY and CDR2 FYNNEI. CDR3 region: CASSESQGQQPQHF. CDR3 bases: TGTGCCAGCAGTGAAAGTCAGGGGCAGCAGCCCCAGCATTTT.

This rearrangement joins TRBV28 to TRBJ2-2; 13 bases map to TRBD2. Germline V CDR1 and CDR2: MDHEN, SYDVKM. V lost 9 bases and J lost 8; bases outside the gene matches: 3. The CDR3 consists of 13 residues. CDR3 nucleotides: TGTGCCAGTGGACTAGCGGGAGAAGGGGAGCTGTTTTTT. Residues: CASGLAGEGELFF.

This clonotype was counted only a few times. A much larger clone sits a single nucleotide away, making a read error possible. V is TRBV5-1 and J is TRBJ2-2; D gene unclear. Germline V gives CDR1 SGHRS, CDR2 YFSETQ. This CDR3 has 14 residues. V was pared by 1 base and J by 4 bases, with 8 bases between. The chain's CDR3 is CASSLTVGTGELFF. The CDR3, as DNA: TGCGCCAGCAGCTTGACAGTGGGCACCGGGGAGCTGTTTTTT.

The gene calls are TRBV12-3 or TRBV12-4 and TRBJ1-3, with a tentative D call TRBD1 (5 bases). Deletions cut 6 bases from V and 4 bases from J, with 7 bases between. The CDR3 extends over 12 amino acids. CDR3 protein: CASSRQGNTIYF. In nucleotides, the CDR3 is TGTGCCAGCAGCCGACAGGGAAACACCATATATTTT.

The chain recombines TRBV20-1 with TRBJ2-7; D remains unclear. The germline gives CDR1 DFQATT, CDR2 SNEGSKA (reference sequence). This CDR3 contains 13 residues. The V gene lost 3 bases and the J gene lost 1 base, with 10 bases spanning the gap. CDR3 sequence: CSASHSLSYEQYF. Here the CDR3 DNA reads TGCAGTGCTAGTCACAGTTTGTCCTACGAGCAGTACTTC.

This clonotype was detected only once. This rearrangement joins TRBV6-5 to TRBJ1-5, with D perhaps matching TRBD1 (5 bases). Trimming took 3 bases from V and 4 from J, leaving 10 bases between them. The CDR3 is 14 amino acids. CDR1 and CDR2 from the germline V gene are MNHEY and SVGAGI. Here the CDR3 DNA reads TGTGCCAGCAGTTATGACAGAAAAAATCAGCCCCAGCATTTT. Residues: CASSYDRKNQPQHF.

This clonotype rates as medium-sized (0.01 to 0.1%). CDR3 nucleotide sequence: TGTGCCAGCAGCTTACGACGGGAGGTTGAGCAGTTCTTC. Translating it yields CASSLRREVEQFF. The chain is built from TRBV7-9 and TRBJ2-1, with 7 bases matching TRBD2. V lost 2 bases, J lost 9 bases, and 4 bases stayed unmatched. The CDR3 extends over 13 amino acids. Per the germline V gene, CDR1 is SEHNR and CDR2 is FQNEAQ (reference sequence). The complete variable domain, with remaining parts taken from reference TRBV7-9 and TRBJ2-1, reads DTGVSQNPRHKITKRGQNVTFRCDPISEHNRLYWYRQTLGQGPEFLTYFQNEAQLEKSRLLSDRFSAERPKGSFSTLEIQRTEQGDSAMYLCASSLRREVEQFFGPGTRLTVL.

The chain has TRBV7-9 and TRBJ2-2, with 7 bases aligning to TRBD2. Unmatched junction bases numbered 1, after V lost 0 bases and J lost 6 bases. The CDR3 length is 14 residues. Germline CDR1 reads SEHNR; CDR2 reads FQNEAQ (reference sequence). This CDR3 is CASSLAGGAGELFF. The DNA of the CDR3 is TGTGCCAGCAGCTTAGCGGGAGGGGCCGGGGAGCTGTTTTTT.

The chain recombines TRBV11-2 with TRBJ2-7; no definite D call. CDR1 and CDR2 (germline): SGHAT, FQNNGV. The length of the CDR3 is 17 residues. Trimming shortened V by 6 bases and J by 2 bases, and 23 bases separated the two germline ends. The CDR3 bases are TGTGCCAGCAGTCCGCGCCTGACCCCGCTTCAGCCCTACGAGCAGTACTTC. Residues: CASSPRLTPLQPYEQYF.

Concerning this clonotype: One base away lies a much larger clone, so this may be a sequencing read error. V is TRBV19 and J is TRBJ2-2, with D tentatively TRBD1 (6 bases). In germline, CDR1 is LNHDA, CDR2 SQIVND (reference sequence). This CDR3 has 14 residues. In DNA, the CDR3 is TGTGCCAGTAGTTTAACAGGGCGCACCGGGGAGATGTTTTTT. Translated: CASSLTGRTGEMFF.

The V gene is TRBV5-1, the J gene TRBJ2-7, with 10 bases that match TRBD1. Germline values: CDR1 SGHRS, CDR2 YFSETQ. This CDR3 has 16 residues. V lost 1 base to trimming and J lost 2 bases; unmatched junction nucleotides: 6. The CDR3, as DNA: TGCGCCAGCAGCTTGTGGAAGACAGGGGGCACCTACGAGCAGTACTTC. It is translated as CASSLWKTGGTYEQYF.

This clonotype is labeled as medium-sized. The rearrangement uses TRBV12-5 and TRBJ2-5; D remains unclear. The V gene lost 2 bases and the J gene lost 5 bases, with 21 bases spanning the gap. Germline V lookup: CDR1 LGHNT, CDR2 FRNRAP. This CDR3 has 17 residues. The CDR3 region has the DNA TGTGCTAGTGGTTTGCCGGGCCGTAAAATCTTCTGGGAGACCCAGTACTTC. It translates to CASGLPGRKIFWETQYF.

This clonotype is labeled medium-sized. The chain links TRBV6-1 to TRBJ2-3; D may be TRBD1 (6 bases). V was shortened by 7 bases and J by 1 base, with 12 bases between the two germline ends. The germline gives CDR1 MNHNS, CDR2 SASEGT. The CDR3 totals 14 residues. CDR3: CASNRAQGTDTQYF. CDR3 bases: TGTGCCAGCAACAGGGCGCAAGGCACAGATACGCAGTATTTT.

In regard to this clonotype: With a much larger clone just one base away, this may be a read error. CDR3 in DNA: TGCGCCAGCAGCCCCAGACTAGCGGGAGGGCTAGAGACCCCGTACTTC. Amino acid sequence: CASSPRLAGGLETPYF. The chain combines TRBV5-1 with TRBJ2-5; 14 bases fit TRBD2. CDR3 size: 16 residues. Germline CDR1 is SGHRS and CDR2 is YFSETQ. Together with reference TRBV5-1 and TRBJ2-5, the CDR3 gives the full variable domain: KAGVTQTPRYLIKTRGQQVTLSCSPISGHRSVSWYQQTPGQGLQFLFEYFSETQRNKGNFPGRFSGRQFSNSRSEMNVSTLELGDSALYLCASSPRLAGGLETPYFGPGTRLLVL.

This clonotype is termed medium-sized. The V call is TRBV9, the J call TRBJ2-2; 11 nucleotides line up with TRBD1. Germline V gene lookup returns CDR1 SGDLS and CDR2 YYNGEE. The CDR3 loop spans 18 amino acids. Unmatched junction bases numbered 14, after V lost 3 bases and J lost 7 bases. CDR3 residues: CASSAPIGQGAQDGELFF. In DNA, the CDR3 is TGTGCCAGCAGCGCACCAATCGGACAGGGGGCGCAGGACGGGGAGCTGTTTTTT.

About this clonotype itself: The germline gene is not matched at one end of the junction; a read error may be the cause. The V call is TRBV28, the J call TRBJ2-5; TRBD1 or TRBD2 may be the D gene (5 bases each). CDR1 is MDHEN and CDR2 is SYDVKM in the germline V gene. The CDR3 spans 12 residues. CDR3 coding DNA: TGTGCCAGCTCCTTCCCGGGACCCCTAAGGTTCTTC. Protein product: CASSFPGPLRFF.

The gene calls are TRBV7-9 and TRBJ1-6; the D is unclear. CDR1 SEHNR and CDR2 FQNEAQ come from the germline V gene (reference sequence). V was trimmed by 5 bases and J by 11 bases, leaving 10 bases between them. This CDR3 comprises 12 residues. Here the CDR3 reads CASSTRGAPLHF. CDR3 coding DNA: TGTGCCAGCAGCACTCGGGGAGCACCCCTCCACTTT.